The sequence of this TCR beta chain was determined in a study of shared clonotypes between healthy human individuals. Study in general: For every donor, three CD4 naive, three CD4 memory, two CD8 naive and one CD8 memory plates were used.

Replicate PCRs from sorted subsets contained roughly 190 ng DNA, which is 30,000 to 35,000 T cell genomes. The data were produced by immunoSEQ multiplex PCR, yet TCRdb's version contains in-frame clones alone and is incomplete. The table includes 1,400,000 or so clones, 98% detected once. Nashville, Tennessee was home to all donors, each a Caucasian adult. This CDR3 has 15 amino acids. In germline, CDR1 is MDHEN, CDR2 SYDVKM. V lost 3 bases to trimming and J lost 0 bases, with 12 bases between them. The chain has TRBV28 and TRBJ2-7, with D possibly TRBD2 on 5 matching bases. This TCR derives from a young man in good health. The specimen sequenced was naive CD4+ T cells sorted from blood. The subset here: CD45RA+ positively selected. The CDR3 loop reads CASSFQAGISYEQYF. CDR3 sequence (DNA): TGTGCCAGCAGTTTCCAGGCGGGTATCTCCTACGAGCAGTACTTC.